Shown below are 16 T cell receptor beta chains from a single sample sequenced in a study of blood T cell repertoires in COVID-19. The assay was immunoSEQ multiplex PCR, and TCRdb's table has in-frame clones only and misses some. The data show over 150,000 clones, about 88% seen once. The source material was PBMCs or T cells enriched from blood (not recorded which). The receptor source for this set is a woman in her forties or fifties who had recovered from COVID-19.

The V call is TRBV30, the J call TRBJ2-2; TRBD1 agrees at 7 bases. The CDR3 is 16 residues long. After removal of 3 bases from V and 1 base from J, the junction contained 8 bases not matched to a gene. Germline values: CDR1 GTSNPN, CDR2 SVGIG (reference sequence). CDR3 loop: CAWRRPGQRNTGELFF. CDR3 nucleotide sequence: TGTGCCTGGAGGCGTCCGGGACAGAGGAACACCGGGGAGCTGTTTTTT. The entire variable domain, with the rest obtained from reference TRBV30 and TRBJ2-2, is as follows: SQTIHQWPATLVQPVGSPLSLECTVEGTSNPNLYWYRQAAGRGLQLLFYSVGIGQISSEVPQNLSASRPQDRQFILSSKKLLLSDSGFYLCAWRRPGQRNTGELFFGEGSRLTVL.

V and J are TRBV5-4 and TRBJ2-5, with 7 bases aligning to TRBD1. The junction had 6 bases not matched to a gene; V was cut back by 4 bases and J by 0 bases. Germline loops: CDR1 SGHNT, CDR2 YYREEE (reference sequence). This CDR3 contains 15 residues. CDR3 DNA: TGTGCCAGCAGCACGTCGACAGGGTACCAAGAGACCCAGTACTTC. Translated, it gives CASSTSTGYQETQYF.

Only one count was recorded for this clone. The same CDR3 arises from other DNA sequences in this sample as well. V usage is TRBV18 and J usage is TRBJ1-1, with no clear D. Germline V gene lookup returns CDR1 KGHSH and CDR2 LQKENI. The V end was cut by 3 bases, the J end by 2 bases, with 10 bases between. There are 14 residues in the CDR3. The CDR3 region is CASSPPGGNTEAFF. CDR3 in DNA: TGTGCCAGCTCACCGCCGGGAGGTAACACTGAAGCTTTCTTT.

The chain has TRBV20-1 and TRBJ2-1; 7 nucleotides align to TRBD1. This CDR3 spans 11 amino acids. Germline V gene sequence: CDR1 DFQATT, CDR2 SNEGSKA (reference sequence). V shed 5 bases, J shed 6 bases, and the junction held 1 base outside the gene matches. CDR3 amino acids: CSADRVNEQFF. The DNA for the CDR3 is TGCAGTGCTGACAGGGTCAATGAGCAGTTCTTC.

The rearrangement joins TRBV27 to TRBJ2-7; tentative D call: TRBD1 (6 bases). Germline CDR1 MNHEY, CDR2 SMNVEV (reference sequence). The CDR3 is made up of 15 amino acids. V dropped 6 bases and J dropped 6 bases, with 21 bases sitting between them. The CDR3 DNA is TGTGCCAGCAGCCTTAGGACAGACACCTCTTTCGAGCAGTACTTC. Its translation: CASSLRTDTSFEQYF.

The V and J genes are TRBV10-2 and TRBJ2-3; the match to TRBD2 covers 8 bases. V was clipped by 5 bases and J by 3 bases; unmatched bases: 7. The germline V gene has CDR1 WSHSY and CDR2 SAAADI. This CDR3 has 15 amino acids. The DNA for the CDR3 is TGCGCCAGCAGTCCCACTAGCGGAGGGACAGATACGCAGTATTTT. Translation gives CASSPTSGGTDTQYF.

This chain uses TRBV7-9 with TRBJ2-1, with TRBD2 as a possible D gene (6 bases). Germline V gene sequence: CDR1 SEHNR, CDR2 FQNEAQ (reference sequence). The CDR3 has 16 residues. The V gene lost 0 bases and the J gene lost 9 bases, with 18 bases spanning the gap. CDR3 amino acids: CASSLAPSGLSGEQFF. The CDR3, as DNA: TGTGCCAGCAGCTTAGCGCCATCCGGACTATCAGGTGAGCAGTTCTTC.

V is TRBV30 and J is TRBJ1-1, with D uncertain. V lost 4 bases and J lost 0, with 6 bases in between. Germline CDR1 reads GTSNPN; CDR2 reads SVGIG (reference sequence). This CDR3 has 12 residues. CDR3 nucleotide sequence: TGTGCCTGGACCGACATGAACACTGAAGCTTTCTTT. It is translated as CAWTDMNTEAFF.

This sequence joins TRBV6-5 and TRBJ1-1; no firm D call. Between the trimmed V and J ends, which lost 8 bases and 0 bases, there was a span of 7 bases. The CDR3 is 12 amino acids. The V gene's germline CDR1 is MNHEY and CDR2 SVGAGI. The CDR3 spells CASVRLNTEAFF. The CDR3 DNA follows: TGTGCCAGCGTTAGATTGAACACTGAAGCTTTCTTT.

The CDR3 region is CASSFAQGPKGKINYGYTF. The CDR3 region has the DNA TGTGCCAGCAGCTTTGCCCAAGGTCCAAAGGGGAAGATTAACTATGGCTACACCTTC. V and J are TRBV12-1 and TRBJ1-2; TRBD1, the table's D call, was not compared with the DNA. TRBV12-1 is a listed pseudogene. The CDR3 totals 19 residues.

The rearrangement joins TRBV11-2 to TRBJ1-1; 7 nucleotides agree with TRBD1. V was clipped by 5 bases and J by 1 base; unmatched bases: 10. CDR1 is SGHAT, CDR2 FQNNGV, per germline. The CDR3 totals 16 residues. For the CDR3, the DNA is TGTGCCAGCAGCCCACACTCGACAGGGACGAACACTGAAGCTTTCTTT. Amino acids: CASSPHSTGTNTEAFF.

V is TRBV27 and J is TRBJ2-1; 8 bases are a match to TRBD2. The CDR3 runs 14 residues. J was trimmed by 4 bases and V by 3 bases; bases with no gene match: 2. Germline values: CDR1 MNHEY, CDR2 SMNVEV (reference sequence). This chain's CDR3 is CASSFRLAYNEQFF. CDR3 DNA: TGTGCCAGCAGTTTCCGACTAGCGTACAATGAGCAGTTCTTC.

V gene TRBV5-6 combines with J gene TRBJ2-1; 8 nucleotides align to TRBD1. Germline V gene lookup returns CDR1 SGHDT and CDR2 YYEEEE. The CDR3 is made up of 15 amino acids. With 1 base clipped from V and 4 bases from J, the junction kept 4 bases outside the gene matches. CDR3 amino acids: CASSLFGQGYNEQFF. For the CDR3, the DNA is TGTGCCAGCAGCTTGTTTGGACAGGGTTACAATGAGCAGTTCTTC.

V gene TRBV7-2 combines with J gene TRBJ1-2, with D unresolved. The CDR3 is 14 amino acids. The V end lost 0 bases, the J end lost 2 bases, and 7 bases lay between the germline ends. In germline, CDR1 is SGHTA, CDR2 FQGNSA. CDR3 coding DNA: TGTGCCAGCAGCTTAGCGCACGGGAACTATGGCTACACCTTC. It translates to CASSLAHGNYGYTF.

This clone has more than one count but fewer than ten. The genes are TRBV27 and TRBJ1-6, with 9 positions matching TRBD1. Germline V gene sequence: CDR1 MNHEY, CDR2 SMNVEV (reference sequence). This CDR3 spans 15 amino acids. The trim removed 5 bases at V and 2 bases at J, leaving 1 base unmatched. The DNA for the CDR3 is TGTGCCAGCAGTACAGGGGGCGCCTATAATTCACCCCTCCACTTT. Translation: CASSTGGAYNSPLHF.

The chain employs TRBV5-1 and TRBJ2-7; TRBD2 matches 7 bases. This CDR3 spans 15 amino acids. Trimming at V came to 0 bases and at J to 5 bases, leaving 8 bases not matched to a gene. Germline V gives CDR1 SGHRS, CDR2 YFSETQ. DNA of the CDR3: TGCGCCAGCAGCTTGGAGTCCCCAGCGGGAAACGAGCAGTACTTC. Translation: CASSLESPAGNEQYF.